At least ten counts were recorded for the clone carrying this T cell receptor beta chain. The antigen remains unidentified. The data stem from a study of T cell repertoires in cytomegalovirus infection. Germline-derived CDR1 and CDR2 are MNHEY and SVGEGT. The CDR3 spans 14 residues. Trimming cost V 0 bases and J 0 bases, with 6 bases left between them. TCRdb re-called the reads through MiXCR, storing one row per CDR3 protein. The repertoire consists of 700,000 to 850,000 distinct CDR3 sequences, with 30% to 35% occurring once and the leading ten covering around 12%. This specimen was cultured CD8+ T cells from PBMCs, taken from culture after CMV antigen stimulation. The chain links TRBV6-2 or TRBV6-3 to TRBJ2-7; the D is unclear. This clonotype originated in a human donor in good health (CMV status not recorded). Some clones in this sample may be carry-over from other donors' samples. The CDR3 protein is CASSYSNRSYEQYV. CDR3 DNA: TGTGCCAGCAGTTACTCGAACCGCTCCTACGAGCAGTACGTC.